One and the same sample provided the 21 T cell receptor beta chains below, sequenced in a study of OX40 agonist ivuxolimab in advanced cancers. The method behind the library was the immunoSEQ multiplex PCR assay. As stored in TCRdb, this immuneACCESS dataset retains in-frame rearrangements with V and J assigned. A fraction of the clones does not appear; measured against another copy, unresolved V genes explain less than half of the discrepancy, and the remainder lacks a known reason. Across this sample there are around 56,000 clones, with more than 75% seen only once. The ten largest make up approximately 1.1% of the sample. This material consisted of CD4+ or CD8+ T cells sorted from blood, taken in a trial of the OX40 agonist ivuxolimab. The receptors shown here come from an adult with an advanced solid tumor such as melanoma, head and neck, liver or kidney cancer.

As to this clone: No conserved phenylalanine or tryptophan is present at the end of the CDR3, so a read error is the likely explanation. V and J are TRBV10-3 and TRBJ1-1; 8 nucleotides line up with TRBD1. J was trimmed by 5 bases and V by 6 bases; bases with no gene match: 5. Per germline, CDR1 ENHRY and CDR2 SYGVKD. The CDR3 is 13 residues long. Here the CDR3 DNA reads TGTGCCATCAGCGGACAGGGTGAGACTGAAGCTTTCCTT. Its protein is CAISGQGETEAFL.

The V gene is TRBV11-3, the J gene TRBJ2-7; 9 bases agree with TRBD1. The trim removed 0 bases at V and 4 bases at J, leaving 7 bases unmatched. CDR1 and CDR2 (germline): SGHNT, YENEEA. The length of the CDR3 is 16 residues. Here the CDR3 DNA reads TGTGCCAGCAGCTTAGATCGGACAGGGGTTCAGTACGAGCAGTACTTC. Translating gives CASSLDRTGVQYEQYF. Using reference TRBV11-3 and TRBJ2-7 for the parts outside the CDR3, the full variable domain is EAGVVQSPRYKIIEKKQPVAFWCNPISGHNTLYWYLQNLGQGPELLIRYENEEAVDDSQLPKDRFSAERLKGVDSTLKIQPAELGDSAVYLCASSLDRTGVQYEQYFGPGTRLTVT.

This clone was observed once. The genes are TRBV2 and TRBJ2-1; 11 bases match TRBD2. V lost 8 bases to trimming and J lost 7 bases; unmatched junction nucleotides: 7. The germline V gene has CDR1 SNHLY and CDR2 FYNNEI. The CDR3 contains 14 residues. The CDR3 loop reads CASLRLAGTNEQFF. CDR3 DNA sequence: TGTGCCAGCCTAAGACTAGCGGGAACTAATGAGCAGTTCTTC. Based on the CDR3 plus reference TRBV2 and TRBJ2-1, the full variable domain is EPEVTQTPSHQVTQMGQEVILRCVPISNHLYFYWYRQILGQKVEFLVSFYNNEISEKSEIFDDQFSVERPDGSNFTLKIRSTKLEDSAMYFCASLRLAGTNEQFFGPGTRLTVL.

The chain links TRBV30 to TRBJ2-7; TRBD2 is a possible D gene (6 bases). V dropped 5 bases and J dropped 6 bases, with 17 bases sitting between them. Germline-derived CDR1 and CDR2 are GTSNPN and SVGIG (reference sequence). The CDR3 length is 13 residues. CDR3 region: CAWAPGLALEQYF. Written as DNA, the CDR3 is TGTGCCTGGGCCCCGGGGCTAGCGCTCGAGCAGTACTTC.

The V and J genes are TRBV2 and TRBJ2-3; 7 nucleotides line up with TRBD1. CDR3 size: 14 residues. The V gene end was trimmed by 5 bases and the J gene end by 4 bases; junction bases not matched to a gene: 6. Germline V gene data show CDR1 as SNHLY and CDR2 as FYNNEI. CDR3 protein: CASSSRTGPDTQYF. For the CDR3, the DNA is TGTGCCAGCAGTAGCCGGACAGGCCCAGATACGCAGTATTTT.

V and J are TRBV21-1 and TRBJ1-1. TRBV21-1 is a listed pseudogene. This CDR3 is built from 21 residues. The CDR3 loop is CASSKRSSLQKGVRGGTEAFF. In DNA form, the CDR3 reads TGTGCCAGCAGCAAAAGGAGCTCACTACAAAAGGGGGTCAGGGGAGGAACTGAAGCTTTCTTT.

The rearrangement uses TRBV11-2 and TRBJ1-2, with TRBD1 matching over 7 bases. Trimming at V came to 3 bases and at J to 2 bases, leaving 6 bases not matched to a gene. This CDR3 has 15 residues. Germline CDR1 reads SGHAT; CDR2 reads FQNNGV. The CDR3 sequence is CASSFPTGWNYGYTF. The DNA for the CDR3 is TGTGCCAGCAGCTTCCCGACAGGGTGGAACTATGGCTACACCTTC.

The CDR3 DNA reads TGTGCCAGCAGCTTACCTGTCTGGAGGACAGGGACGAACACTGAAGCTTTCTTT. Translating it yields CASSLPVWRTGTNTEAFF. The chain recombines TRBV11-3 with TRBJ1-1; TRBD1 matches at 8 bases. J gave up 1 base and V 2 bases, and 12 bases lay outside the gene matches. Germline values: CDR1 SGHNT, CDR2 YENEEA. The CDR3 is 18 residues long.

The chain has TRBV19 and TRBJ2-5; 7 bases agree with TRBD2. V lost 1 base, J lost 5 bases, and 7 bases stayed unmatched. Per the germline V gene, CDR1 is LNHDA and CDR2 is SQIVND (reference sequence). CDR3 length equals 15 residues. The DNA of the CDR3 is TGTGCCAGTAGTATAGGGGGGGGTTCGGGTGAGACCCAGTACTTC. Translated: CASSIGGGSGETQYF.

The chain employs TRBV11-3 and TRBJ2-1, with 7 positions matching TRBD2. V lost 5 bases, J lost 3 bases, and 10 bases stayed unmatched. Germline V CDR1 and CDR2: SGHNT, YENEEA. The length of the CDR3 is 16 residues. CDR3 nucleotide sequence: TGTGCCAGCAGCCCAGGGTGGGAGGGCCGCTACAATGAGCAGTTCTTC. It codes for CASSPGWEGRYNEQFF. Full variable domain (outside the CDR3, taken from reference TRBV11-3 and TRBJ2-1): EAGVVQSPRYKIIEKKQPVAFWCNPISGHNTLYWYLQNLGQGPELLIRYENEEAVDDSQLPKDRFSAERLKGVDSTLKIQPAELGDSAVYLCASSPGWEGRYNEQFFGPGTRLTVL.

The chain has TRBV5-1 and TRBJ2-5, with unresolved D. CDR3 length: 14 amino acids. V was pared by 4 bases and J by 1 base, with 11 bases between. Germline CDR1 SGHRS, CDR2 YFSETQ. The CDR3 loop reads CASSILGSQETQYF. In DNA, the CDR3 is TGCGCCAGCAGCATACTCGGATCCCAAGAGACCCAGTACTTC.

The chain carries TRBV10-3 and TRBJ2-7; D possibly corresponds to TRBD2 (6 bases). The germline gives CDR1 ENHRY, CDR2 SYGVKD. V lost 0 bases to trimming and J lost 1 base, with 16 bases between them. This CDR3 is built from 17 residues. Here the CDR3 DNA reads TGTGCCATCAGTGAGTCCCTCGGGGGAAGGAGATCCTACGAGCAGTACTTC. Its translation is CAISESLGGRRSYEQYF.

The rearrangement joins TRBV11-1 to TRBJ1-1; D gene unclear. The V gene's germline CDR1 is SGHAT and CDR2 FQDESV (reference sequence). V lost 5 bases, J lost 7 bases, and 8 bases lay in between. There are 11 residues in the CDR3. The CDR3 bases are TGTGCCAGCAGCCTCCGACATGAAGCTTTCTTT. Amino acid sequence: CASSLRHEAFF.

The V call is TRBV10-3, the J call TRBJ2-3; 9 bases are shared with TRBD1. Germline CDR1 ENHRY, CDR2 SYGVKD. Losses at the gene ends were 5 bases for V and 3 bases for J; bases not matched to a gene: 3. This CDR3 region has 14 residues. The CDR3 spells CAISKTGGTDTQYF. The DNA for the CDR3 is TGTGCCATCAGTAAGACAGGGGGTACAGATACGCAGTATTTT.

The chain carries TRBV2 and TRBJ1-2, with 7 bases that match TRBD1. The germline V gene has CDR1 SNHLY and CDR2 FYNNEI. This CDR3 has 13 amino acids. V lost 11 bases and J lost 3; bases outside the gene matches: 9. The CDR3 region is CAVRITGDYGYTF. The DNA for the CDR3 is TGTGCCGTCAGAATAACAGGGGACTATGGCTACACCTTC.

The genes are TRBV9 and TRBJ2-7, with a tentative D call TRBD2 (5 bases). CDR3 size: 13 residues. V shed 6 bases and J shed 3 bases, with 13 bases lying between them. Germline CDR1 is SGDLS and CDR2 is YYNGEE. This chain's CDR3 is CASTRGILYEQYF. The CDR3, as DNA: TGTGCCAGCACGAGAGGGATACTCTACGAGCAGTACTTC.

The rearrangement joins TRBV7-8 to TRBJ2-5, with 13 bases matching TRBD2. This CDR3 has 16 amino acids. Germline CDR1 SGHVS, CDR2 FQNEAQ. Losses at the gene ends were 5 bases for V and 5 bases for J; bases not matched to a gene: 8. DNA for the CDR3: TGTGCCAGCAGCCCTCCGACTAGCGGGGGGCAGGAGACCCAGTACTTC. Protein sequence: CASSPPTSGGQETQYF.

The CDR3 DNA reads TGTGCCTGGAGTGGACTAATAGGTCCCGCAGATACGCAGTATTTT. Translated, it gives CAWSGLIGPADTQYF. The V call is TRBV30, the J call TRBJ2-3, with a tentative D call TRBD2 (5 bases). V was cut by 1 base and J by 4 bases, with 15 bases left in between. CDR3 length equals 15 residues. Germline V gene data show CDR1 as GTSNPN and CDR2 as SVGIG (reference sequence).

V and J are TRBV18 and TRBJ1-5; D uncertain. Germline CDR1 KGHSH, CDR2 LQKENI. V gave up 3 bases and J gave up 4 bases, with 7 bases separating them. This CDR3 has 13 residues. CDR3 sequence: CASSPDENQPQHF. The CDR3 DNA sequence: TGTGCCAGCTCACCGGACGAAAATCAGCCCCAGCATTTT.

The chain links TRBV7-2 to TRBJ1-5; D is ambiguous. The CDR3 consists of 14 residues. V was cut by 5 bases and J by 5 bases, with 13 bases left in between. Germline lookup yields CDR1 SGHTA and CDR2 FQGNSA. The chain's CDR3 is CASSHRTIDQPQHF. CDR3 sequence (DNA): TGTGCCAGCAGCCACCGGACTATCGATCAGCCCCAGCATTTT.

J is TRBJ2-3 and V is TRBV4-2; no firm D call. The CDR3 runs 14 residues. Trimming took off 3 bases at V and 2 bases at J, with 9 bases between the two ends. Germline V CDR1 and CDR2: LGHNA, YNFKEQ. The CDR3 protein is CASSHEGSTDTQYF. In DNA form, the CDR3 reads TGTGCCAGCAGCCATGAAGGATCCACAGATACGCAGTATTTT.